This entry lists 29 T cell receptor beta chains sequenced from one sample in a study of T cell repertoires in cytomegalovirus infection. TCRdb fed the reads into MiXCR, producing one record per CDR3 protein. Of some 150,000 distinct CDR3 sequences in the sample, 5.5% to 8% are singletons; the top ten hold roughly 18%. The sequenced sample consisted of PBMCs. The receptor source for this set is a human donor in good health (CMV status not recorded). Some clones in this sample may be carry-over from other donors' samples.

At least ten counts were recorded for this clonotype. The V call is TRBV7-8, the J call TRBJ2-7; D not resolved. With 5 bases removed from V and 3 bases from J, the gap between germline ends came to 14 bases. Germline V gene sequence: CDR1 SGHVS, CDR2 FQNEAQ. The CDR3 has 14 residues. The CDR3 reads CASSPNPEIYEQYF. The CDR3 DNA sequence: TGTGCCAGCAGCCCAAACCCAGAGATCTACGAGCAGTACTTC.

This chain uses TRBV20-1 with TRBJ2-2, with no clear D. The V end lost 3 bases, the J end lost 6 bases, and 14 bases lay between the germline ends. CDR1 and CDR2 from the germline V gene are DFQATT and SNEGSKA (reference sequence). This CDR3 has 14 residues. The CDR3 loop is CSASPISGAGELFF. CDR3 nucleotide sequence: TGCAGTGCTAGCCCAATTAGTGGCGCCGGGGAGCTGTTTTTT.

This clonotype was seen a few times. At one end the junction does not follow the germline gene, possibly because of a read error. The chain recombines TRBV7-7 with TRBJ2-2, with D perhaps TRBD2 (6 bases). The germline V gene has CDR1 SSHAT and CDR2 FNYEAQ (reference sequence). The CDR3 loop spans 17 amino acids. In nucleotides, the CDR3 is TGTGCTAGCAGCTTGGACGCGGGGAGAGCGAACACCGGGGAGCTGTTTTTT. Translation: CASSLDAGRANTGELFF.

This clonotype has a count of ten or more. This CDR3 is CASSLRGPYNEQFF. CDR3 sequence (DNA): TGTGCCAGCAGCTTAAGGGGACCCTACAATGAGCAGTTCTTC. J is TRBJ2-1 and V is TRBV7-2, with D perhaps matching TRBD1 or TRBD2 (5 bases each). The CDR3 contains 14 residues. Trimming stripped 2 bases from V and 2 bases from J, with 7 bases between. In germline, CDR1 is SGHTA, CDR2 FQGNSA.

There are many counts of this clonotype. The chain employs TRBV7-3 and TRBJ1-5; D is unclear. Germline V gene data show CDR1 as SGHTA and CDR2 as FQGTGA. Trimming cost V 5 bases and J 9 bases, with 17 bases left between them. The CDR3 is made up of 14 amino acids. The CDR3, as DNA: TGTGCCAGCAGCCAGCGCACATTAGGTCGGCCCCAGCATTTT. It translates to CASSQRTLGRPQHF. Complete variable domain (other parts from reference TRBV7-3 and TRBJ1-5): GAGVSQTPSNKVTEKGKYVELRCDPISGHTALYWYRQSLGQGPEFLIYFQGTGAADDSGLPNDRFFAVRPEGSVSTLKIQRTERGDSAVYLCASSQRTLGRPQHFGDGTRLSIL.

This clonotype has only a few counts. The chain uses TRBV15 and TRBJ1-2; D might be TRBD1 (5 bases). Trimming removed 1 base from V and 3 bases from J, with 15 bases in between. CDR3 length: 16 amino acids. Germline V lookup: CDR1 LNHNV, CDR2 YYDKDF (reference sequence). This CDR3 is CATSRGGTGTHYGYTF. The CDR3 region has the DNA TGTGCCACCAGCAGAGGGGGCACCGGGACTCACTATGGCTACACCTTC.

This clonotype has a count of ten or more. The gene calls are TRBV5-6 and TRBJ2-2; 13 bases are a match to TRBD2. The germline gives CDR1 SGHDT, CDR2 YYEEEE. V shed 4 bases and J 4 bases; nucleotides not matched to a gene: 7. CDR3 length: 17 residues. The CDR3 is CASSGWGLAGPTGELFF. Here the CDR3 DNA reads TGTGCCAGCAGCGGATGGGGACTAGCGGGACCCACCGGGGAGCTGTTTTTT.

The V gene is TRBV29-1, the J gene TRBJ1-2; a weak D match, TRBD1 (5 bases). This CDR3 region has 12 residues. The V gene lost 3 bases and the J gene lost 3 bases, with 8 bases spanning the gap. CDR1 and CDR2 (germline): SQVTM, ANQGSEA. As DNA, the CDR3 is TGCAGCGTTGAGTGGGACCACTATGGCTACACCTTC. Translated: CSVEWDHYGYTF.

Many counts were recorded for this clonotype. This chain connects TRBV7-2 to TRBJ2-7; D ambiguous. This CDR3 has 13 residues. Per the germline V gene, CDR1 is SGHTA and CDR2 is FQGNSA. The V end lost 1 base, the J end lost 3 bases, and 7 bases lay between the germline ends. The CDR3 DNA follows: TGTGCCAGCAGCTTAGTTGCGAACTACGAGCAGTACTTC. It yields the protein CASSLVANYEQYF.

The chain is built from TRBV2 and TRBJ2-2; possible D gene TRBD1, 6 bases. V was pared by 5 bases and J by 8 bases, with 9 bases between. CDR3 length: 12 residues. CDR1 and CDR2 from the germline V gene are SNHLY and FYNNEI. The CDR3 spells CASSLQGGELFF. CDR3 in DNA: TGTGCCAGCAGTTTACAGGGTGGGGAGCTGTTTTTT.

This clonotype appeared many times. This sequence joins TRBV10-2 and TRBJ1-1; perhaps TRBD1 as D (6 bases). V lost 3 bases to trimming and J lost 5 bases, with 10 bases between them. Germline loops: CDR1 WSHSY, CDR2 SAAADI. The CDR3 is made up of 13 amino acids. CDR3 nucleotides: TGCGCCAGCAGTGATAGGGGGGTGACTGAAGCTTTCTTT. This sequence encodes CASSDRGVTEAFF.

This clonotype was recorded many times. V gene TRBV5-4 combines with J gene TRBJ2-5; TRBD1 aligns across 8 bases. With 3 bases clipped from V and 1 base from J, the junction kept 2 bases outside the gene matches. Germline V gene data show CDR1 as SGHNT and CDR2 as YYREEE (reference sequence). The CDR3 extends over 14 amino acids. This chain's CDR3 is CASSSQGAQETQYF. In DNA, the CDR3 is TGTGCCAGCAGCTCGCAGGGGGCCCAAGAGACCCAGTACTTC.

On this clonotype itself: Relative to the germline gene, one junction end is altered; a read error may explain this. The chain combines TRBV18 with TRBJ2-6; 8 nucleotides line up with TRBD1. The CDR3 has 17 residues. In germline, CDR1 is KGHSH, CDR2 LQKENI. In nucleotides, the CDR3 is TGTGTCAGCTCACCACCGGACAGGGTTTTTGGGGCCAACGTCCTGACTTTC. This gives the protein CVSSPPDRVFGANVLTF. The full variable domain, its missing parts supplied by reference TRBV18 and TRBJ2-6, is NAGVMQNPRHLVRRRGQEARLRCSPMKGHSHVYWYRQLPEEGLKFMVYLQKENIIDESGMPKERFSAEFPKEGPSILRIQQVVRGDSAAYFCVSSPPDRVFGANVLTFGAGSRLTVL.

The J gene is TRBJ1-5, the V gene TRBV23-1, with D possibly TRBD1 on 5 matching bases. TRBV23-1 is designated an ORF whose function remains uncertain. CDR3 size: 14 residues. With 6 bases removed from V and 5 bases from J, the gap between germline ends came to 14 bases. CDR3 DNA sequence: TGCGCCAGCAGCCCATCCCGAGGGGATCAGCCCCAGCATTTT. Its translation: CASSPSRGDQPQHF.

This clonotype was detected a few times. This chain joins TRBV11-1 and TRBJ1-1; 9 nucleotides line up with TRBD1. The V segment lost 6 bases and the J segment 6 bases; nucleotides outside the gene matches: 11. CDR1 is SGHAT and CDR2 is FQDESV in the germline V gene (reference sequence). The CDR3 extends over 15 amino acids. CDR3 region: CASSPPGRDRAEAFF. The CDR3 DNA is TGTGCCAGCAGTCCACCTGGACGGGACAGGGCTGAAGCTTTCTTT.

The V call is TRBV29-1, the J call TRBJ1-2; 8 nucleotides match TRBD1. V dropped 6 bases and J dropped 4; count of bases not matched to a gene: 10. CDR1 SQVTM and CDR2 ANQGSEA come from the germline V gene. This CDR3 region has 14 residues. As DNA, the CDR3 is TGCAGCGTGGAGCCGGGACAGGAGACCTATGGCTACACCTTC. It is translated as CSVEPGQETYGYTF.

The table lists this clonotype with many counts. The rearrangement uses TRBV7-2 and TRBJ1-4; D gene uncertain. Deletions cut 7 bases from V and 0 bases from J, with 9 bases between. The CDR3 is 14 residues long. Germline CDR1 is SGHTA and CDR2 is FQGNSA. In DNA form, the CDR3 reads TGTGCCAGCACCGGCATGGCAACTAATGAAAAACTGTTTTTT. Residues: CASTGMATNEKLFF.

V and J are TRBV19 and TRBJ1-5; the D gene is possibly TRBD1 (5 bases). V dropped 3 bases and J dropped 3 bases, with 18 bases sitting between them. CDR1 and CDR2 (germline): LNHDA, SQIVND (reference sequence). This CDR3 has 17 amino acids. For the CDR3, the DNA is TGTGCCAGTAGTATTCCTCCCAAACAGGTTTTCAATCAGCCCCAGCATTTT. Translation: CASSIPPKQVFNQPQHF.

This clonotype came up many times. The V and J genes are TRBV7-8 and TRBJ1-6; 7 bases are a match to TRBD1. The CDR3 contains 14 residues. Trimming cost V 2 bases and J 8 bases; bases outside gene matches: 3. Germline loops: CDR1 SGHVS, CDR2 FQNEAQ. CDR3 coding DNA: TGTGCCAGCAGCTTAAGACAGGGAGATTCACCCCTCCACTTT. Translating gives CASSLRQGDSPLHF. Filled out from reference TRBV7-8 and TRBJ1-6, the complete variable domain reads GAGVSQSPRYKVAKRGQDVALRCDPISGHVSLFWYQQALGQGPEFLTYFQNEAQLDKSGLPSDRFFAERPEGSVSTLKIQRTQQEDSAVYLCASSLRQGDSPLHFGNGTRLTVT.

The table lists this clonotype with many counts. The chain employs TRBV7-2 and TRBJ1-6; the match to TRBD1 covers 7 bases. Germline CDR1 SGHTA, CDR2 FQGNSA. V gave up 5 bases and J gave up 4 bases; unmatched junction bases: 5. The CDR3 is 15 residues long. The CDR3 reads CASSQGGGYNSPLHF. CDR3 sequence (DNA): TGTGCCAGCAGCCAAGGGGGCGGGTATAATTCACCCCTCCACTTT.

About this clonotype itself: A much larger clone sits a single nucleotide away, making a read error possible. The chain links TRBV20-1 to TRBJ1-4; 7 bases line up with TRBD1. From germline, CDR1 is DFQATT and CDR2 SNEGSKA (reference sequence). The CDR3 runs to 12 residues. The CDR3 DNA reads TGCAGTGCGGAGGACAGGAATGAAAGACTGTTTTTT. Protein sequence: CSAEDRNERLFF.

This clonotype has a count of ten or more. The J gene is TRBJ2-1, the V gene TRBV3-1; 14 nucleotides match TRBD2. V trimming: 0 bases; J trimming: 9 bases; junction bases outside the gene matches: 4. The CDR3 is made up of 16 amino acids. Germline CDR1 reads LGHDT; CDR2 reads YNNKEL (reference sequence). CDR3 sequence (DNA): TGTGCCAGCAGCCAAGACCCGGGACTAGCGGGGGTTGAGCAGTTCTTC. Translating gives CASSQDPGLAGVEQFF.

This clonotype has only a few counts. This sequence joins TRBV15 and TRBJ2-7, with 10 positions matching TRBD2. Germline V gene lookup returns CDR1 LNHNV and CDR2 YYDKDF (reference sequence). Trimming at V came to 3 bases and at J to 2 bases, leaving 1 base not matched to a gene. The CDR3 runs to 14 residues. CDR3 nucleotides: TGTGCCACCAGCAGTAGCGGGGGGACCTACGAGCAGTACTTC. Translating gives CATSSSGGTYEQYF. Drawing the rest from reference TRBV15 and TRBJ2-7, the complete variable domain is DAMVIQNPRYQVTQFGKPVTLSCSQTLNHNVMYWYQQKSSQAPKLLFHYYDKDFNNEADTPDNFQSRRPNTSFCFLDIRSPGLGDTAMYLCATSSSGGTYEQYFGPGTRLTVT.

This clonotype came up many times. Here the CDR3 reads CASSKTSLSYNEQFF. The CDR3 DNA sequence: TGTGCCAGTAGTAAGACTAGTCTCTCCTACAATGAGCAGTTCTTC. This chain connects TRBV19 to TRBJ2-1; D possibly corresponds to TRBD2 (6 bases). The CDR3 is made up of 15 amino acids. Deletions cut 4 bases from V and 0 bases from J, with 10 bases between. Germline CDR1 LNHDA, CDR2 SQIVND (reference sequence).

CDR3 amino acids: CASSPLGAATGEQFF. The CDR3 DNA reads as TGTGCCAGCAGCCCCCTCGGGGCCGCGACGGGTGAGCAGTTCTTC. J is TRBJ2-1 and V is TRBV3-1; possibly TRBD1 or TRBD2 for D (5 bases each). CDR3 size: 15 residues. The ends were cut back, 4 bases at V and 9 bases at J, with 19 bases in the middle. The V gene's germline CDR1 is LGHDT and CDR2 YNNKEL (reference sequence).

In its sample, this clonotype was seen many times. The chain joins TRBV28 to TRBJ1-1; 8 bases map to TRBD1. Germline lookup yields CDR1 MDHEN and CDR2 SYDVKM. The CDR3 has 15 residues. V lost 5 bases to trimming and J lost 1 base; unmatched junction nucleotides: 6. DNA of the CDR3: TGTGCCAGCAGTCCGCAGGGGGCTGGGAACACTGAAGCTTTCTTT. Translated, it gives CASSPQGAGNTEAFF.

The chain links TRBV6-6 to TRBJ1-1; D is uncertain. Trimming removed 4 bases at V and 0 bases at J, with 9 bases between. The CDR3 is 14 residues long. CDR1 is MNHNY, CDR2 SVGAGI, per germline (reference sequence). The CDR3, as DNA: TGTGCCAGCAGTTTGAGAGAATTGAACACTGAAGCTTTCTTT. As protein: CASSLRELNTEAFF.

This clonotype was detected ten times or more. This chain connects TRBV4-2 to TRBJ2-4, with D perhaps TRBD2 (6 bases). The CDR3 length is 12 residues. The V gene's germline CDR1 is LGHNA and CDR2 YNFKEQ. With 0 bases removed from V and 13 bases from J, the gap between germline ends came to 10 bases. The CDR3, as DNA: TGTGCCAGCAGCCAAGATCCGGACTACCAGTACTTC. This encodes CASSQDPDYQYF.

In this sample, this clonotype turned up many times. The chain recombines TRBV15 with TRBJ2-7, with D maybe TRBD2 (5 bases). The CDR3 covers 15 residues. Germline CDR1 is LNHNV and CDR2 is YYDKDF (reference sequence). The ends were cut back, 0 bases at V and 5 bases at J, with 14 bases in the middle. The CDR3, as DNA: TGTGCCACCAGCAGAGAAGGTTCCTCGAGGGACGAGCAGTACTTC. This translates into CATSREGSSRDEQYF.